These T cell receptor beta chains were read from a single sample in a study of CD8 T cells in ankylosing spondylitis. MiXCR, applied by TCRdb to the 5' RACE reads, yields one record per CDR3 protein. The table includes 200,000 to 300,000 distinct CDR3 sequences, roughly 10% detected once. Sequenced input: blood, either unsorted or a sorted T cell fraction (not recorded which). Receptors were obtained from a male donor with ankylosing spondylitis or in good health (not recorded which). CDR3s include the opening cysteine and the closing phenylalanine or tryptophan. A D gene is named only where the DNA matches it firmly. The size entry is marked missing in some rows and otherwise reads once, few, many or a size class.

D: -; J: TRBJ2-7; size: many; V: TRBV5-1; CDR3: CASSRDSSSYEQYF; DNA: TGCGCCAGCAGCCGGGACTCCAGCTCCTACGAGCAGTACTTC
D: TRBD1; J: TRBJ1-1; size: many; V: TRBV4-1; CDR3: CASSQSQGAAFF; DNA: TGCGCCAGCAGCCAATCCCAGGGGGCCGCTTTCTTT
D: -; J: TRBJ2-2; size: many; V: TRBV5-1; CDR3: CASSSRGPANTGELFF; DNA: TGCGCCAGCAGCAGTAGGGGTCCCGCGAACACCGGGGAGCTGTTTTTT
D: -; J: TRBJ1-5; size: many; V: TRBV6-1; CDR3: CASSENVAISNQPQHF; DNA: TGTGCCAGCAGTGAAAATGTCGCCATTAGCAATCAGCCCCAGCATTTT
D: TRBD2; J: TRBJ2-4; size: many; V: TRBV7-8; CDR3: CASSPLPGLAGGKNIQYF; DNA: TGTGCCAGCAGCCCTCTCCCGGGACTAGCGGGGGGGAAAAACATTCAGTACTTC
D: -; J: TRBJ2-3; size: many; V: TRBV4-2; CDR3: CASSQGWDPLQYF; DNA: TGTGCCAGCAGCCAAGGCTGGGACCCCTTGCAGTATTTT
D: -; J: TRBJ2-7; size: few; V: TRBV5-6; CDR3: CASSFEAAEQYF; DNA: TGTGCCAGCAGCTTTGAGGCGGCCGAGCAGTACTTC
D: -; J: TRBJ1-2; size: -; V: TRBV20-1; CDR3: CSAPLGGNYGYTF; DNA: TGCAGTGCTCCCTTGGGGGGCAACTATGGCTACACCTTC
D: -; J: TRBJ1-5; size: many; V: TRBV20-1; CDR3: CSAEGRDTNQPQHF; DNA: TGCAGTGCAGAAGGCCGGGACACAAATCAGCCCCAGCATTTT
D: -; J: TRBJ2-2; size: many; V: TRBV14; CDR3: CASSQERAGNTGELFF; DNA: TGTGCCAGCAGCCAAGAACGGGCAGGGAACACCGGGGAGCTGTTTTTT
D: TRBD2; J: TRBJ2-1; size: many; V: TRBV19; CDR3: CASSMLASGGNEQFF; DNA: TGTGCCAGTAGTATGTTGGCTAGCGGGGGCAATGAGCAGTTCTTC
D: TRBD2; J: TRBJ2-5; size: many; V: TRBV20-1; CDR3: CSATRLAGEQETQYF; DNA: TGCAGTGCTACAAGACTAGCGGGAGAACAAGAGACCCAGTACTTC
D: -; J: TRBJ2-7; size: many; V: TRBV1; CDR3: CTSSQDRGVTYEQYF; DNA: TGCACCAGCAGCCAAGATCGTGGCGTAACCTACGAGCAGTACTTC
D: TRBD2; J: TRBJ2-1; size: many; V: TRBV12-3/TRBV12-4; CDR3: CASSATSGFYNEQFF; DNA: TGTGCCAGCAGCGCGACTAGCGGGTTCTACAATGAGCAGTTCTTC
D: TRBD1; J: TRBJ1-2; size: many; V: TRBV9; CDR3: CASSGDRGWPDGYTF; DNA: TGTGCCAGCAGCGGTGACAGGGGGTGGCCCGATGGCTACACCTTC
D: TRBD1; J: TRBJ1-2; size: many; V: TRBV5-1; CDR3: CASSLGGQGKYGYTF; DNA: TGCGCCAGCAGCCTCGGAGGACAGGGGAAATACGGCTACACCTTC
D: TRBD1; J: TRBJ1-4; size: many; V: TRBV20-1; CDR3: CSAYDRDEKLFF; DNA: TGCAGTGCATATGACAGGGACGAAAAACTGTTTTTT